This T cell receptor beta chain was recovered during a study of shared clonotypes between healthy human individuals. Original methodology: There were no quality scores in the junction-only immunoSEQ sequences, so filtering differed. Repertoires were generated with immunoSEQ multiplex PCR, while TCRdb's copy carries only in-frame clones and drops some. The V and J calls and clone size come from that table; D and trimming were worked out from the DNA. Among more than 1 million clones listed, 75% to 80% were seen once. Regarding the study as a whole: The sharing of approximately 4.6% of naive CD4 clonotypes was seen across a handful of donors.

Trimming pared 4 bases from V and 5 bases from J, leaving 13 bases between. CDR1 and CDR2 (germline): SGHNT, YYREEE (reference sequence). CDR3 size: 14 residues. This clone was detected once. Its matching antigen is unknown. This TCR was sampled from a man between 18 and 35 years old in good health. Some clones in this sample may be carry-over from other donors' samples. Input material: memory CD4+ T cells from PBMCs. Subset defined: CD45RA-negative fraction. This chain links TRBV5-4 with TRBJ2-1, with a tentative D call TRBD2 (6 bases). The chain's CDR3 is CASSVGGTHNEQFF. In DNA form, the CDR3 reads TGTGCCAGCAGCGTAGGAGGGACCCACAATGAGCAGTTCTTC.